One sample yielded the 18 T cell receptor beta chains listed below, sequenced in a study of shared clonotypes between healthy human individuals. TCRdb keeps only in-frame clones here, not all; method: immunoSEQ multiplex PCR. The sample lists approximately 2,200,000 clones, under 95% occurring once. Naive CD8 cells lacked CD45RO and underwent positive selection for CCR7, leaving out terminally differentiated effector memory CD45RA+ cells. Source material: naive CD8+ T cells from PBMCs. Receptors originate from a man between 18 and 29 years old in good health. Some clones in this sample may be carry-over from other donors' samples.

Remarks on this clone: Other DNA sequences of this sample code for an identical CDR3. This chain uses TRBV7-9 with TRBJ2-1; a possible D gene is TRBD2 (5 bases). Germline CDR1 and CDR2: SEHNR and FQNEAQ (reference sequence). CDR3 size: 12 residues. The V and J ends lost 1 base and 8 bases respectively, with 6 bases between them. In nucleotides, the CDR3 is TGTGCCAGCAGCTTAGGGGGAGATGAGCAGTTCTTC. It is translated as CASSLGGDEQFF.

CDR3 sequence: CAYHWWREGDNEQFF. The CDR3 DNA reads as TGTGCCTACCACTGGTGGCGGGAGGGGGACAATGAGCAGTTCTTC. The chain uses TRBV5-4 and TRBJ2-1, with 9 nucleotides matching TRBD2. With 10 bases clipped from V and 5 bases from J, the junction kept 13 bases outside the gene matches. This CDR3 region has 15 residues. CDR1 is SGHNT, CDR2 YYREEE, per germline (reference sequence).

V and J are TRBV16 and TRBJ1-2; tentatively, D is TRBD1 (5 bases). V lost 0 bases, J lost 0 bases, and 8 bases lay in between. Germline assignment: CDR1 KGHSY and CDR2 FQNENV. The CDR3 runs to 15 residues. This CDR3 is CASSQSGGANYGYTF. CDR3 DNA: TGTGCCAGCAGCCAATCGGGGGGAGCTAACTATGGCTACACCTTC. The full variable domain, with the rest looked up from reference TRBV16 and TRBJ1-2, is GEEVAQTPKHLVRGEGQKAKLYCAPIKGHSYVFWYQQVLKNEFKFLISFQNENVFDETGMPKERFSAKCLPNSPCSLEIQATKLEDSAVYFCASSQSGGANYGYTFGSGTRLTVV.

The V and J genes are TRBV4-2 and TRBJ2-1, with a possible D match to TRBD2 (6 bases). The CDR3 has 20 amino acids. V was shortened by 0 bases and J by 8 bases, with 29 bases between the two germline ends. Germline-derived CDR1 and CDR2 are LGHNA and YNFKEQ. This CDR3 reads CASSQDEAPGGALVVDEQFF. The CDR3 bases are TGTGCCAGCAGCCAAGACGAGGCCCCAGGAGGGGCGTTGGTGGTCGATGAGCAGTTCTTC.

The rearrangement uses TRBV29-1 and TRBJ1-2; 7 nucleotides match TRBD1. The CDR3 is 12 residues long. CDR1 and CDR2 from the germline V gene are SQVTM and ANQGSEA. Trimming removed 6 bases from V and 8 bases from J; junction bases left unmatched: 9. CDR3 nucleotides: TGCAGCGTCATTACAGGGGCGGGGGGCTACACCTTC. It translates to CSVITGAGGYTF.

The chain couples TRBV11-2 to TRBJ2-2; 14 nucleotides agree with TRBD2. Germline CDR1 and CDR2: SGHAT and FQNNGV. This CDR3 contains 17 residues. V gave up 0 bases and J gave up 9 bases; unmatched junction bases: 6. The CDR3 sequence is CASSLDLGLAGVWELFF. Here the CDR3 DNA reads TGTGCCAGCAGCTTAGATCTGGGACTAGCGGGAGTTTGGGAGCTGTTTTTT.

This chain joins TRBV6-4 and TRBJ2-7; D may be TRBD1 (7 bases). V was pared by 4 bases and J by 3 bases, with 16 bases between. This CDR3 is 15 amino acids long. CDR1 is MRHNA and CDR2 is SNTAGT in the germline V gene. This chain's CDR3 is CASSVLAGGRYEQYF. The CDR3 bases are TGTGCCAGCAGTGTCCTAGCAGGGGGGCGCTACGAGCAGTACTTC.

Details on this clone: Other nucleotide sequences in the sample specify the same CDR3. The CDR3: CASRPGYSNQPQHF. The CDR3 region has the DNA TGTGCCAGTAGGCCGGGGTATAGCAATCAGCCCCAGCATTTT. The chain carries TRBV6-1 and TRBJ1-5; D is unresolved. Germline loops: CDR1 MNHNS, CDR2 SASEGT. The CDR3 runs 14 residues. Trimming pared 9 bases from V and 0 bases from J, leaving 12 bases between.

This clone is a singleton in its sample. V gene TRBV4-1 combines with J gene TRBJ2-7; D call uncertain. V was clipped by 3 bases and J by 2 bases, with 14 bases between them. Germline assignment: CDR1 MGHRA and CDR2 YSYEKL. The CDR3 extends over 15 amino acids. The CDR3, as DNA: TGCGCCAGCAGCCATCTAAAGGACGGCGCCTACGAGCAGTACTTC. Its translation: CASSHLKDGAYEQYF.

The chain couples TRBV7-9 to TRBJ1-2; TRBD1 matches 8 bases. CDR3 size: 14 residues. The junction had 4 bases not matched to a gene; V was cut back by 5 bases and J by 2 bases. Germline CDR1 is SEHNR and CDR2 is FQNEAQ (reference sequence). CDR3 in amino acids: CASSTGQGNYGYTF. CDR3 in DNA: TGTGCCAGCAGCACCGGACAGGGAAACTATGGCTACACCTTC.

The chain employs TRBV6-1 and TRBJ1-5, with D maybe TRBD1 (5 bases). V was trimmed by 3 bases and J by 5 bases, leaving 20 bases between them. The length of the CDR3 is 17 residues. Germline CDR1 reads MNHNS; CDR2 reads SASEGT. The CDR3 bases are TGTGCCAGCAGTGATTGGGCCACAGGAAAACCCGATCAGCCCCAGCATTTT. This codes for CASSDWATGKPDQPQHF.

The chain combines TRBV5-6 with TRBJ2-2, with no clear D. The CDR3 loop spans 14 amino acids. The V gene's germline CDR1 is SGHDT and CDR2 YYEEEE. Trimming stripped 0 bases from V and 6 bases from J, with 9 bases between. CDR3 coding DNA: TGTGCCAGCAGCTTGGGGGTTTTCCCCGGGGAGCTGTTTTTT. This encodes CASSLGVFPGELFF.

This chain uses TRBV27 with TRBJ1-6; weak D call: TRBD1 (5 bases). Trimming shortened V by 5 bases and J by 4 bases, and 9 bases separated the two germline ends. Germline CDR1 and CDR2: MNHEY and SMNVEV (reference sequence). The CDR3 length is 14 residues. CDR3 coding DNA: TGTGCCAGCAGTCCGACAGTTTATAATTCACCCCTCCACTTT. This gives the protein CASSPTVYNSPLHF.

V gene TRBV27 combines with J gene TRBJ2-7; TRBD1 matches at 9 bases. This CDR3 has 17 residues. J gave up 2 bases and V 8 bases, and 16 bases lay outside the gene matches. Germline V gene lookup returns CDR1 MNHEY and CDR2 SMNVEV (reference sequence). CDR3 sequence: CASVGESTGQGPYEQYF. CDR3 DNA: TGTGCCAGCGTTGGGGAGTCTACCGGACAGGGGCCCTACGAGCAGTACTTC.

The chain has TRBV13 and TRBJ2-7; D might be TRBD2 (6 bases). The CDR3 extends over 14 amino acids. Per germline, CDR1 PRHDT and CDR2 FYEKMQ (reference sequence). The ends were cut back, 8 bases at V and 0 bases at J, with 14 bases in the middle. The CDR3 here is CASRDWGSSYEQYF. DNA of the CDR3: TGTGCCAGCCGGGACTGGGGGAGCTCCTACGAGCAGTACTTC.

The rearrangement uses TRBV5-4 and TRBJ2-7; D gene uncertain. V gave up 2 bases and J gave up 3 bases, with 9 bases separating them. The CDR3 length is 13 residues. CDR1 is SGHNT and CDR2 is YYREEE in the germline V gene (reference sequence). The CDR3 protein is CASSFSSDYEQYF. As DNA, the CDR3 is TGTGCCAGCAGCTTCTCCTCCGACTACGAGCAGTACTTC.

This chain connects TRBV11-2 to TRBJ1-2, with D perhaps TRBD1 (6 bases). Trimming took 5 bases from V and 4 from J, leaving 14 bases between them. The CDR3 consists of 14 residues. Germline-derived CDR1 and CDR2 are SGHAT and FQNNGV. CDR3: CASSPRAGAYGYTF. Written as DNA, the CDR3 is TGTGCCAGCAGCCCGAGGGCGGGGGCCTATGGCTACACCTTC. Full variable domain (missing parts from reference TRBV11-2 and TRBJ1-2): EAGVAQSPRYKIIEKRQSVAFWCNPISGHATLYWYQQILGQGPKLLIQFQNNGVVDDSQLPKDRFSAERLKGVDSTLKIQPAKLEDSAVYLCASSPRAGAYGYTFGSGTRLTVV.

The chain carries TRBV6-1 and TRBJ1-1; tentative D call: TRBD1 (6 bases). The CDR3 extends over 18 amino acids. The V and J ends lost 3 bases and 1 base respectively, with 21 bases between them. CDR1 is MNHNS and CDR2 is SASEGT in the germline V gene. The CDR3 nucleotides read TGTGCCAGCAGTGATAAAGACAGGAATTTCCCCCAGAACACTGAAGCTTTCTTT. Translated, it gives CASSDKDRNFPQNTEAFF.